The rows below give T cell receptor beta chains drawn from one sample of a study of T cell repertoires in cytomegalovirus infection. Their cognate antigens are unknown. TCRdb re-analysed the reads in MiXCR, keeping a single row per CDR3 protein. The table lists approximately 910,000 distinct CDR3 sequences, approximately 32% of them singletons. The sequencing here drew on cultured CD8+ T cells from PBMCs, taken from culture after CMV antigen stimulation. The source is a human donor in good health (CMV status not recorded). Some clones in this sample may be carry-over from other donors' samples. The CDR3 runs from the conserved cysteine through the conserved F or W.

CDR3aa: CASSGRQGNEKLFF
j_gene: TRBJ1-4
v_gene: TRBV9

CDR3aa: CASTRGPEFATGEYGYTF
j_gene: TRBJ1-2
v_gene: TRBV4-2

CDR3aa: CSARDLSRGSTGELFF
j_gene: TRBJ2-2
v_gene: TRBV20-1

CDR3aa: CASIVRDTEAFF
j_gene: TRBJ1-1
v_gene: TRBV6-6

CDR3aa: CASSLSYNSRAYNEQFF
j_gene: TRBJ2-1
v_gene: TRBV27

CDR3aa: CASSQQGFGYEQYF
j_gene: TRBJ2-7
v_gene: TRBV7-9

CDR3aa: CASSPVQVNTEAFF
j_gene: TRBJ1-1
v_gene: TRBV5-1

CDR3aa: CASSPPDLQFTNEQFF
j_gene: TRBJ2-1
v_gene: TRBV7-2

CDR3aa: CASSDSGRLSRITDTQYF
j_gene: TRBJ2-3
v_gene: TRBV4-1

CDR3aa: CASSLAGLRAGKGFADTQYF
j_gene: TRBJ2-3
v_gene: TRBV12-3/TRBV12-4

CDR3aa: CASRSAGSQETQYF
j_gene: TRBJ2-5
v_gene: TRBV27

CDR3aa: CATSLDRGGQPQHF
j_gene: TRBJ1-5
v_gene: TRBV15

CDR3aa: CASSYDSREAFF
j_gene: TRBJ1-1
v_gene: TRBV7-9

CDR3aa: CASNIRQGSNPEAFF
j_gene: TRBJ1-1
v_gene: TRBV7-9

CDR3aa: CASLRGWQETQYF
j_gene: TRBJ2-5
v_gene: TRBV12-5

CDR3aa: CASSQSEGGAMVEQFF
j_gene: TRBJ2-1
v_gene: TRBV4-1

CDR3aa: CSAWTGGFYGYTF
j_gene: TRBJ1-2
v_gene: TRBV20-1

CDR3aa: CASSLAGGNFYEQYF
j_gene: TRBJ2-7
v_gene: TRBV7-6

CDR3aa: CASSLERQVKNIQYF
j_gene: TRBJ2-4
v_gene: TRBV5-4

CDR3aa: CASSLGQTQPYGYTF
j_gene: TRBJ1-2
v_gene: TRBV7-6

CDR3aa: CASRGDRGFLNTEAFF
j_gene: TRBJ1-1
v_gene: TRBV6-2/TRBV6-3

CDR3aa: CSVLSVAKNIQYF
j_gene: TRBJ2-4
v_gene: TRBV29-1

CDR3aa: CASIGLFPTEQYF
j_gene: TRBJ2-7
v_gene: TRBV25-1

CDR3aa: CASSLERARTYEQYF
j_gene: TRBJ2-7
v_gene: TRBV7-6

CDR3aa: CASSPQFLMNTEAFF
j_gene: TRBJ1-1
v_gene: TRBV4-2

CDR3aa: CASGLGSEKLFF
j_gene: TRBJ1-4
v_gene: TRBV12-5

CDR3aa: CAISEFARGPTYDSGANVLTF
j_gene: TRBJ2-6
v_gene: TRBV10-3

CDR3aa: CASSLSDREFYGYTF
j_gene: TRBJ1-2
v_gene: TRBV27

CDR3aa: CASSFEQRTRGVAEAFF
j_gene: TRBJ1-1
v_gene: TRBV7-9

CDR3aa: CASRPLQGLLNYGYTF
j_gene: TRBJ1-2
v_gene: TRBV12-3/TRBV12-4

CDR3aa: CASSLGLLGEAFF
j_gene: TRBJ1-1
v_gene: TRBV5-4

CDR3aa: CASSLLAGGPGEQSF
j_gene: TRBJ2-1
v_gene: TRBV7-2

CDR3aa: CASSHPQGGYNEQFF
j_gene: TRBJ2-1
v_gene: TRBV3-1

CDR3aa: CASSPFWGGHNEQFF
j_gene: TRBJ2-1
v_gene: TRBV12-3/TRBV12-4

CDR3aa: CSVGGQGSEAFF
j_gene: TRBJ1-1
v_gene: TRBV29-1

CDR3aa: CASSLGYRGANTEAFF
j_gene: TRBJ1-1
v_gene: TRBV7-9

CDR3aa: CASREGSSYEQYF
j_gene: TRBJ2-7
v_gene: TRBV7-9

CDR3aa: CASSSYRGVSYNEQFF
j_gene: TRBJ2-1
v_gene: TRBV7-8

CDR3aa: CASSRSGTVLNYEQYF
j_gene: TRBJ2-7
v_gene: TRBV4-1

CDR3aa: CASSYSSPGQISYEQYF
j_gene: TRBJ2-7
v_gene: TRBV6-6

CDR3aa: CASSPRDALGETQYF
j_gene: TRBJ2-5
v_gene: TRBV27

CDR3aa: CATSGVGNTEAFF
j_gene: TRBJ1-1
v_gene: TRBV5-4

CDR3aa: CASGLVAAGGENTEAFF
j_gene: TRBJ1-1
v_gene: TRBV12-5

CDR3aa: CASSFRVNRLGNTEAFF
j_gene: TRBJ1-1
v_gene: TRBV6-6

CDR3aa: CASSQAGQVYGYTF
j_gene: TRBJ1-2
v_gene: TRBV4-3

CDR3aa: CASRPDPNTDTQYF
j_gene: TRBJ2-3
v_gene: TRBV27

CDR3aa: CASSYSSGRGNYGYTF
j_gene: TRBJ1-2
v_gene: TRBV6-5